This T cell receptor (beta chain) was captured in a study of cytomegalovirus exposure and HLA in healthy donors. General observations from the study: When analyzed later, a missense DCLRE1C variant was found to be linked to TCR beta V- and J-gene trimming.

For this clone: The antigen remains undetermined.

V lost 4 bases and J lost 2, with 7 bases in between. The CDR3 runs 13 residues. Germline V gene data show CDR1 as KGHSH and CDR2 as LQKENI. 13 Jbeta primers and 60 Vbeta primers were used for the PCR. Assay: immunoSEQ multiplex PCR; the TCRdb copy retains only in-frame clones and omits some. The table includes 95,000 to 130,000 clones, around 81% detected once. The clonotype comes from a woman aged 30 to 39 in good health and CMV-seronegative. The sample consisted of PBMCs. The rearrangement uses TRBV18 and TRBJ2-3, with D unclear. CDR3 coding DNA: TGTGCCAGCTCACGCGATAACACAGATACGCAGTATTTT. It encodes CASSRDNTDTQYF.